This T cell receptor (beta chain) comes out of a study of T cell responses to AZD1222 COVID-19 vaccine. Study results and limitations: Seropositive status at baseline applied to only 6 or 7 AZD1222 recipients.

Only in-frame clones appear in the TCRdb table, and some are missing; sequencing was by immunoSEQ multiplex PCR. The repertoire holds about 86,000 clones, with about 78% as singletons. Worth noting for this clone: Its cognate antigen is unknown. Other DNA sequences in this sample translate to the same CDR3.

The CDR3 is made up of 14 amino acids. Germline CDR1 and CDR2: KGHSH and LQKENI. Trimming took off 2 bases at V and 1 base at J, with 6 bases between the two ends. The sequencing here drew on peripheral blood, taken on day 0 of AZD1222 vaccination. This sequence joins TRBV18 and TRBJ1-3; D call uncertain. The TCR comes from an adult in good health. The CDR3 loop is CASSPDGSGNTIYF. CDR3 coding DNA: TGTGCCAGCTCACCAGATGGGTCTGGAAACACCATATATTTT. The full variable domain, in which reference TRBV18 and TRBJ1-3 provide the parts outside the CDR3, is NAGVMQNPRHLVRRRGQEARLRCSPMKGHSHVYWYRQLPEEGLKFMVYLQKENIIDESGMPKERFSAEFPKEGPSILRIQQVVRGDSAAYFCASSPDGSGNTIYFGEGSWLTVV.